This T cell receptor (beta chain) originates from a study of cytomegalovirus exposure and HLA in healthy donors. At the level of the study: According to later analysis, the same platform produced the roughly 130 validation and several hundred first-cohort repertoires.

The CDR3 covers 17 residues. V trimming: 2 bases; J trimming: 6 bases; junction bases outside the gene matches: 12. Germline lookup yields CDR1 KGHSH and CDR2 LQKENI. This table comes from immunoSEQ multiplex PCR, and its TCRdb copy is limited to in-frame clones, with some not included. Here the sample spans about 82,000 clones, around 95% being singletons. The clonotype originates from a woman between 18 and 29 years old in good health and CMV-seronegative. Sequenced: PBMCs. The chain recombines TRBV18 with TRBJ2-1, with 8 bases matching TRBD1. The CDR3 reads CASSPGIRGLRGNEQFF. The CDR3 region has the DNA TGTGCCAGCTCACCAGGTATCAGGGGGCTTCGTGGCAATGAGCAGTTCTTC.